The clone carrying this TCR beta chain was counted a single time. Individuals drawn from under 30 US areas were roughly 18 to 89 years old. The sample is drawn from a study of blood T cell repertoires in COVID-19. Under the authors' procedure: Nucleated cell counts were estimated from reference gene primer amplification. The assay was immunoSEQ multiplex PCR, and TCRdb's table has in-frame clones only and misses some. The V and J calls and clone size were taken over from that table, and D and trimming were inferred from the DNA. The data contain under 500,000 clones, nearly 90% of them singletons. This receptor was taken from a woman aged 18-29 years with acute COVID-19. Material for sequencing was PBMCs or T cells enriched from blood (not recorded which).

CDR3 sequence reads: CASSFGRVVSYEQYF. The CDR3 nucleotides read TGTGCCAGCAGCTTCGGGAGGGTTGTGTCCTACGAGCAGTACTTC. The J gene is TRBJ2-7, the V gene TRBV5-8; 8 bases match TRBD2. After removal of 2 bases from V and 1 base from J, the junction contained 5 bases not matched to a gene. CDR1 is SGHTS and CDR2 is YDEGEE in the germline V gene. This CDR3 is built from 15 residues.